The sequence of this T cell receptor (beta chain) was determined in a study of cytomegalovirus exposure and HLA in healthy donors. Study-wide results and caveats: Follow-up analysis later connected one missense variant in DCLRE1C with trimming of TCR beta V- and J-genes. Near-uniform donor sequencing depth was presumed by presence/absence analyses. The productive fraction for most TCR beta V segments was about 87% or about 30% in an earlier analysis.

Germline CDR1 and CDR2: SGHVS and FQNEAQ. The length of the CDR3 is 14 residues. V shed 5 bases and J shed 7 bases, with 12 bases lying between them. This clone has just one count. The antigen is undetermined. Donors sampled were nominally healthy, though unrecorded immune exposures were likely. The PCR used 60 Vbeta and 13 Jbeta primers. Assay used: immunoSEQ multiplex PCR; TCRdb lists only in-frame clones, some missing. The sample lists roughly 190,000 clones, 81% occurring once. The rearrangement links TRBV7-8 to TRBJ1-6; no definite D call. This TCR was sampled from a middle-aged man in good health and CMV-seropositive. The sample consisted of PBMCs. CDR3 in DNA: TGTGCCAGCAGCCCATCAACTCGGAATTCACCCCTCCACTTT. Its translation is CASSPSTRNSPLHF.